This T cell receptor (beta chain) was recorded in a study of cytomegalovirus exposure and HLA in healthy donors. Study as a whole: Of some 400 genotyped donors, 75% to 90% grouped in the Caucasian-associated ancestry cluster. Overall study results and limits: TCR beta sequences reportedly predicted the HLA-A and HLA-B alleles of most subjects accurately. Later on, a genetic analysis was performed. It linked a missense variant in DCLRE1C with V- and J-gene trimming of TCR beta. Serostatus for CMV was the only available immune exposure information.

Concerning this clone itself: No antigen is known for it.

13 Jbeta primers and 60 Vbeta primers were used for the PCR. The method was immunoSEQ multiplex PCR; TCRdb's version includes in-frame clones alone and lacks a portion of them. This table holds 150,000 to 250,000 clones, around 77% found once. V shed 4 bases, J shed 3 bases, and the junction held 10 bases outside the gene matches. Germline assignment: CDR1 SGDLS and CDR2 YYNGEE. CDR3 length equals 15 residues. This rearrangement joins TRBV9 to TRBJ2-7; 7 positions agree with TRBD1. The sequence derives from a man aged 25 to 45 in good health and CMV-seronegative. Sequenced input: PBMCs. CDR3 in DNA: TGTGCCAGCAGCCCCCCCGTTGGGACAGTCTACGAGCAGTACTTC. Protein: CASSPPVGTVYEQYF.